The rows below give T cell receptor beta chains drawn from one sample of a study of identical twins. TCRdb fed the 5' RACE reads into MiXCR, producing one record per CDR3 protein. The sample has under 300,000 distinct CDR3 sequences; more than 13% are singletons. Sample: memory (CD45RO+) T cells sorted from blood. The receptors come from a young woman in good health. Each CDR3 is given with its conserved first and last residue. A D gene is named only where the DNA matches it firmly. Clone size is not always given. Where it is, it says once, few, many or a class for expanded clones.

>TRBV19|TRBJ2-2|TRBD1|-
TGTGCCAGTACCGCATTAGGGACAGCCGGGGAGCTGTTTTTT
CASTALGTAGELFF
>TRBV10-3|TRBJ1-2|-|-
TGTGCCATCAGTGACCCTCAGGGAGGAAGGGATGGCTACACCTTC
CAISDPQGGRDGYTF
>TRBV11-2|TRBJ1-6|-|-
TGTGCCAGCAGCCTCAACCGGGGAGGCTCCGGTCGGGTTAATTCACCCCTCCACTTT
CASSLNRGGSGRVNSPLHF
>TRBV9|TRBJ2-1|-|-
TGTGCCAGCAGCGTAGAGTCCTTAACCTACAATGAGCAGTTCTTC
CASSVESLTYNEQFF
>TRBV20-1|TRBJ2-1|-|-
TGCAGTGCTAGTAGGGGAGATGCCAATGAGCAGTTCTTC
CSASRGDANEQFF
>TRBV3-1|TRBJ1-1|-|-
TGTGCCAGCAGCCAAGGGGGGAGGAGTGAAGCTTTCTTT
CASSQGGRSEAFF
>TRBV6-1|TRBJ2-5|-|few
TGTGCCAGCAGCACCGGACTAAAAGAGACCCAGTACTTC
CASSTGLKETQYF
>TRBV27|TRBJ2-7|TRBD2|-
TGTGCCAGTCGCTGGGTCCGGGGGGCCTACGAGCAGTACTTC
CASRWVRGAYEQYF
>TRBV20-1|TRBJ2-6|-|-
TGCAGTGCCGCCACGGCCAGCCTCTCTGGGGCCAACGTCCTGACTTTC
CSAATASLSGANVLTF
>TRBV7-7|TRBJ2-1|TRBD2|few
TGTGCTAGCAGCCAGGGACTAGCGGGGCTCAATGAGCAGTTCTTC
CASSQGLAGLNEQFF
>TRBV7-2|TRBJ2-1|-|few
TGTGCCAGCAGCTTAGGGACTCCTGGGCAGTTCTTC
CASSLGTPGQFF
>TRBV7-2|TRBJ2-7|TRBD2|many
TGTGCCAGCAGCCAATTGTTTAGCGGGCAAAGCTCCTACGAGCAGTACTTC
CASSQLFSGQSSYEQYF
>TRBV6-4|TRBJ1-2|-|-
TGTGCCAGCAGTCCCCGGACGGGGACCCCATATGGCTACACCTTC
CASSPRTGTPYGYTF
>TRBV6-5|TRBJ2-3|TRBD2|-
TGTGCCAGCAGTTACCGAGCGGGGGGCCCAGATACGCAGTATTTT
CASSYRAGGPDTQYF
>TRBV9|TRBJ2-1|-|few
TGTGCCAGCAGCGTAAGGCTAGCGAGCAATGAGCAGTTCTTC
CASSVRLASNEQFF
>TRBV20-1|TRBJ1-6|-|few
TGCAGTGCCCGGGACACCCAGCTTTCACCCCTCCACTTT
CSARDTQLSPLHF
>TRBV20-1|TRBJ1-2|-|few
TGCAGTGCTAGGTCCGAAACTAACTATGGCTACACCTTC
CSARSETNYGYTF
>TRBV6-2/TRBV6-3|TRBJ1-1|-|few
TGTGCCAGCACCCGAGCGACAGTTACTGAAGCTTTCTTT
CASTRATVTEAFF
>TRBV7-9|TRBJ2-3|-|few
TGTGCCAGCAGCGCTGCGACTGTGGGGGATACGCAGTATTTT
CASSAATVGDTQYF
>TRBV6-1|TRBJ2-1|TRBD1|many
TGTGCCAGCAGTCCCAGGACAGGGGACAATGAGCAGTTCTTC
CASSPRTGDNEQFF
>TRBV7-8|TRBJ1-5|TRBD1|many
TGTGCCAGCAGCTTAGCTTTACAGGGGGCGGGCGATCAGCCCCAGCATTTT
CASSLALQGAGDQPQHF
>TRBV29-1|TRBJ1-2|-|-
TGCAGCGGAGTAGACAGCTATGGCTACACCTTC
CSGVDSYGYTF
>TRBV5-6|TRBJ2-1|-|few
TGTGCCAGCAGCTTGGATTCTGTGCGGGCGAGATCCTACAATGAGCAGTTCTTC
CASSLDSVRARSYNEQFF
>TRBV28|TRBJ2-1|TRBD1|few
TGTGCCACCTGGACAGGGTACAATGAGCAGTTCTTC
CATWTGYNEQFF
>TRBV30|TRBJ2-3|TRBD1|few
TGTGCCTGGACATTCGGGACAGGACACACAGATACGCAGTATTTT
CAWTFGTGHTDTQYF
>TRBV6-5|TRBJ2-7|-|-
TGTGCCAGCAGTTACTCGAATGAGCAGTACTTC
CASSYSNEQYF
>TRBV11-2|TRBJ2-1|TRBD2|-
TGTGCCAGCAGCTCCCGGACTAGCCCCTACAATGAGCAGTTCTTC
CASSSRTSPYNEQFF
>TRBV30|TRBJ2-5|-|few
TGTGCCTGGAGTGGGCTTCTCCAAGAGACCCAGTACTTC
CAWSGLLQETQYF
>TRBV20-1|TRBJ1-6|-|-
TGCAGTGCGGGGCCCCTTAATAATTCACCCCTCCACTTT
CSAGPLNNSPLHF
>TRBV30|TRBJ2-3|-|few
TGTGCCTGGACGCTTGTGGGAACAGATACGCAGTATTTT
CAWTLVGTDTQYF
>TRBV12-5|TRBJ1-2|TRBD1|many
TGTGCTAGTGGAGCGTCAGGGGGCAGATCCGCCTATGGCTACACCTTC
CASGASGGRSAYGYTF
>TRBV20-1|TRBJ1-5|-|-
TGCAGTGCGCGTCGGGACTTCAATCAGCCCCAGCATTTT
CSARRDFNQPQHF
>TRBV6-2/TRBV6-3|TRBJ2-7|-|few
TGTGCCAGCAGCCCCCGGGGCCAGGGTACCTACGAGCAGTACTTC
CASSPRGQGTYEQYF
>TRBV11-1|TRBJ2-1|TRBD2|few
TGTGCCAGCAGCTTATTGACCAAACTAGCGGGGGATGACAATGAGCAGTTCTTC
CASSLLTKLAGDDNEQFF
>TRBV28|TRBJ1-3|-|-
TGTGCCAGCAGTGCAGGCCTTCAAAGAAACACCATATATTTT
CASSAGLQRNTIYF
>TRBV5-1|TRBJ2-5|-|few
TGCGCCAGCAGCTTGGAAGGGGGAGAGACCCAGTACTTC
CASSLEGGETQYF
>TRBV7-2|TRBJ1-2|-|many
TGTGCCAGCAGCCTAAGTGCCCTTTATGGCTACACCTTC
CASSLSALYGYTF
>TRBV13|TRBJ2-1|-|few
TGTGCCAGCAGCGGACGGGACCAAATAGGAACCTACAATGAGCAGTTCTTC
CASSGRDQIGTYNEQFF
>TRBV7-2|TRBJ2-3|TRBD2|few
TGTGCCAGCAGCTTAGCTCTAGCGGGCCGCACAGATACGCAGTATTTT
CASSLALAGRTDTQYF
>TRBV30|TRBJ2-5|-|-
TGTGCCTGGTCCGGAGGAGAGACCCAGTACTTC
CAWSGGETQYF
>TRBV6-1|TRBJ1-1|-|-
TGTGCCAGCTACTCGGGGGGCTCGGGCACTGAAGCTTTCTTT
CASYSGGSGTEAFF
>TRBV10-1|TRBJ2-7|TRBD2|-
TGCGCCAGCAGTTCTCAAGCGGGACACGAGCAGTACTTC
CASSSQAGHEQYF
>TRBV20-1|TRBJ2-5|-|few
TGCAGTGCTACGAAGACAGTGTTCGAGACCCAGTACTTC
CSATKTVFETQYF
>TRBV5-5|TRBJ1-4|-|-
TGTGCCAGCAGTTTAAACAGGGTGGCTAATGAAAAACTGTTTTTT
CASSLNRVANEKLFF
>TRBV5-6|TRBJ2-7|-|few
TGTGCCAGCCGAAGGGTGGGAGACGAGCAGTACTTC
CASRRVGDEQYF
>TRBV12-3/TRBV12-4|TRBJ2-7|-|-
TGTGCCAGCAGTTTAGCGCGGCAGGGTGTAATTCACGAGCAGTACTTC
CASSLARQGVIHEQYF